This T cell receptor (beta chain) was captured by sequencing in a study of siplizumab effects on memory and regulatory T cells (dated by TCRdb to between 2018 and 2021). The study in broad terms: The study examined how the anti-CD2 antibody siplizumab affects alloreactive T-cell subsets in allogeneic mixed lymphocyte reactions built from human PBMCs. The full study reports these points: Because sequences at frequencies below about 10^-5 were poorly captured, only a minor fraction of alloreactive clones could be mapped back to unstimulated subsets. About 75-95% of proliferating CD4+ or CD8+ clones could not be given a naive or memory phenotype. Unstimulated naive T cells appeared more diverse than memory T cells, and naive cells seemed to contribute substantially to the alloresponse. The suppressive function of proliferating Tregs from siplizumab cultures was not functionally confirmed. Siplizumab significantly reduced the cumulative frequency of alloreactive sequences traceable to unstimulated CD4+ memory T cells. Among mappable alloreactive CD4+ clones, an average Treg-derived fraction of roughly 71% was observed with siplizumab, compared with 26.9% in control reactions.

Library preparation employed the immunoSEQ multiplex PCR assay. Each sample had around 92,000 TCR templates assayed by the deep sequencing platform. Genomic DNA extracted from sorted T cells was used for TCRbeta CDR3 sequencing. The published analysis was carried out like this. The R programming language was used for the clonal analysis of the TCRbeta CDR3 data. Comparing unstimulated samples against CFSE-low samples taken after the reaction was how alloreactive CD4+ and CD8+ clones were defined. Regulatory or non-regulatory origin of alloreactive CD4+ clones was assigned by matching sequences to the sorted unstimulated Treg and non-Treg repertoires. Drawn from immuneACCESS, this table holds only the in-frame rearrangements with V and J called that TCRdb kept. Clones are partly lost; checked studies trace under half to an unresolved V gene and leave the rest unexplained. V, J and clone size are taken as reported in that table, and D and trimming were inferred from the DNA itself. Recorded for this sample are 100,000 to 120,000 clones; under 95% of them occurred a single time. Less than 0.35% of the sample comes from the top ten.

Germline trimming: 11 bases from V, 9 bases from J; junction bases outside gene matches: 19. CDR1 and CDR2, per the germline V gene, are MNHEY and SVGAGI. The CDR3 contains 15 residues, cysteine and phenylalanine counted. Of the read, only the CDR3 DNA is kept; its 45 bases are in frame from base 1. TCRbeta CDR3 sequencing was performed on sorted unstimulated T cells and on proliferating T cells recovered from mixed lymphocyte reactions. Fresh whole blood from approximately ten HLA-typed healthy donors was used to isolate PBMCs. As for this clone: The clone's antigen remains unknown. No base qualities exist here, and no much larger clone lies one base off it.

The sample was CD4+ T cells sorted from blood. The chain is encoded by TRBV6-5 joined to TRBJ2-4, and 7 junction bases match TRBD1. The clonotype was recovered from a human donor in good health. The base sequence is TGTGCCGGGCCCCGACAGGGTATTGATGGGGGCATTCAGTACTTC. This yields the protein CAGPRQGIDGGIQYF.